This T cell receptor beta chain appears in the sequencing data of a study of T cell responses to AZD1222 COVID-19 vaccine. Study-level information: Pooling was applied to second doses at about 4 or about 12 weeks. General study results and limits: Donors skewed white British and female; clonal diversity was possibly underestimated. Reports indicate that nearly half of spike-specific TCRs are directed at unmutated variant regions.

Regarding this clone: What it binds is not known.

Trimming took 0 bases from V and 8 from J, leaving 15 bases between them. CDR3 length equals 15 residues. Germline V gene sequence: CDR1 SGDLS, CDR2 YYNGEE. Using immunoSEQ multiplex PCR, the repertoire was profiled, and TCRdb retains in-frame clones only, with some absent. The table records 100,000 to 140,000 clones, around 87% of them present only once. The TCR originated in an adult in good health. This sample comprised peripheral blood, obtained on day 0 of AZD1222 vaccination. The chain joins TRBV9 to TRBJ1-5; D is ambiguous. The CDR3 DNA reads TGTGCCAGCAGCGTAGGAGGTCAGGCGGGTGAGCCCCAGCATTTT. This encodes CASSVGGQAGEPQHF. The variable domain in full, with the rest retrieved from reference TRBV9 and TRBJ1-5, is DSGVTQTPKHLITATGQRVTLRCSPRSGDLSVYWYQQSLDQGLQFLIQYYNGEERAKGNILERFSAQQFPDLHSELNLSSLELGDSALYFCASSVGGQAGEPQHFGDGTRLSIL.